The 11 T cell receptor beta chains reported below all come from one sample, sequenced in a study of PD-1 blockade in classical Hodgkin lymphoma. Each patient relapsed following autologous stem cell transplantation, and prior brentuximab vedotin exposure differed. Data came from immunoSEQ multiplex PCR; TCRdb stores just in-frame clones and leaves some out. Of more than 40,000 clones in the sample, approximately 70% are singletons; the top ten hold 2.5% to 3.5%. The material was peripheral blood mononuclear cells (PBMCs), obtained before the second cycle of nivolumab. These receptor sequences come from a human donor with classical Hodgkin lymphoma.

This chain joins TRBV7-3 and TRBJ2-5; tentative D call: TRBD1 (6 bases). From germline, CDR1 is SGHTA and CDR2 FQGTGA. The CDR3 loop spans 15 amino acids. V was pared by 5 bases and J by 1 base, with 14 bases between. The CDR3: CASSPSDRSQETQYF. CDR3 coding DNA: TGTGCCAGCAGCCCGTCGGACAGATCCCAAGAGACCCAGTACTTC. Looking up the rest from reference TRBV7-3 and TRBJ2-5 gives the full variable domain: GAGVSQTPSNKVTEKGKYVELRCDPISGHTALYWYRQSLGQGPEFLIYFQGTGAADDSGLPNDRFFAVRPEGSVSTLKIQRTERGDSAVYLCASSPSDRSQETQYFGPGTRLLVL.

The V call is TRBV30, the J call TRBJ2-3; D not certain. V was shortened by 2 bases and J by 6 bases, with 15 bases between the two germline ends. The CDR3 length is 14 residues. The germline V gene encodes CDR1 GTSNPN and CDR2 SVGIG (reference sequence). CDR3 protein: CAWSPISLTDTQYF. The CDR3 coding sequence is TGTGCCTGGAGTCCGATCAGCTTAACGGATACGCAGTATTTT.

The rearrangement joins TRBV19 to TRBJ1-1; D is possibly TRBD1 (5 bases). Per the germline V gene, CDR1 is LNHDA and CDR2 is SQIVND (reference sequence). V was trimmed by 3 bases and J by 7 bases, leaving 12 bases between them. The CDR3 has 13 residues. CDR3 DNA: TGTGCCAGTAGTATTCTGCAGGGTGATGAAGCTTTCTTT. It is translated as CASSILQGDEAFF.

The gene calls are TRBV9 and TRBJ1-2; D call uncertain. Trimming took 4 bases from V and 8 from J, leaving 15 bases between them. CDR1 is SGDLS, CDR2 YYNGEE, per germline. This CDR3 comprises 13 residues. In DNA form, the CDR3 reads TGTGCCAGCAGCCCGCAGGACTTAGAGGGCTACACCTTC. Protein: CASSPQDLEGYTF.

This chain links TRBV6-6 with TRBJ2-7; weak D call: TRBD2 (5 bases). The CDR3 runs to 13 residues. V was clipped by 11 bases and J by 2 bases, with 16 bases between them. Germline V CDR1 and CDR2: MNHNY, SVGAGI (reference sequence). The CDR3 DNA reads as TGTGCCCGTTTGTGGGAGATCACCTACGAGCAGTACTTC. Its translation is CARLWEITYEQYF.

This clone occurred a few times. The CDR3 DNA follows: TGCAGCGTGGCGCCAAGACAGGGGGTGATCGAGCAGTACTTC. Protein product: CSVAPRQGVIEQYF. V usage is TRBV29-1 and J usage is TRBJ2-7; 9 nucleotides agree with TRBD1. From germline, CDR1 is SQVTM and CDR2 ANQGSEA. The CDR3 has 14 amino acids. V lost 6 bases and J lost 6; bases outside the gene matches: 12.

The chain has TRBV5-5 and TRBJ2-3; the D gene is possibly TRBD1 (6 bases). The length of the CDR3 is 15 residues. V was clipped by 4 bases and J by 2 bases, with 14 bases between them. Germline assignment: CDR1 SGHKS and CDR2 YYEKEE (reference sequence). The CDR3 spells CASSPGTSNTDTQYF. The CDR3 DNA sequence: TGTGCCAGCAGCCCCGGGACATCGAACACAGATACGCAGTATTTT.

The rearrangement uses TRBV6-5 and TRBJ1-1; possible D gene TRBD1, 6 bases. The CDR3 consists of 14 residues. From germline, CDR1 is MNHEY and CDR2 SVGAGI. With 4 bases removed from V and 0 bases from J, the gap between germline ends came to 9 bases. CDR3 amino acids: CASSLTGLNTEAFF. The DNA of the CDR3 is TGTGCCAGCAGTTTAACAGGGCTGAACACTGAAGCTTTCTTT.

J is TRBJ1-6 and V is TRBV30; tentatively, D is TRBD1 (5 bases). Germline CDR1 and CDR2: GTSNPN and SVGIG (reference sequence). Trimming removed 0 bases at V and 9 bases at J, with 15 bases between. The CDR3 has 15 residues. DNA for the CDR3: TGTGCCTGGAGTGTACGGGAAGGGGTAGGTTCACCCCTCCACTTT. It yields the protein CAWSVREGVGSPLHF.

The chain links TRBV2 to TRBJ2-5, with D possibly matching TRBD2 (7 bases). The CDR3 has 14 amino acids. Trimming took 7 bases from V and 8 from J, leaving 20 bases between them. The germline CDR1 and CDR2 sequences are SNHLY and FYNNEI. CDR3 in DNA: TGTGCCAGCAATAGTGGGGGGGGGCCTATAACCCAGTACTTC. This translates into CASNSGGGPITQYF.

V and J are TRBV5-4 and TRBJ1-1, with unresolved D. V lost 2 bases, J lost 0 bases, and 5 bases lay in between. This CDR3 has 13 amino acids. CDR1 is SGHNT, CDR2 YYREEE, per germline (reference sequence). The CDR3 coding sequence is TGTGCCAGCAGCTTAGGGTTGAACACTGAAGCTTTCTTT. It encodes CASSLGLNTEAFF.